The clone carrying this TCR beta chain was counted only a few times. Its specificity is unknown. The PCR contained 60 Vbeta and 13 Jbeta primers. Data came from immunoSEQ multiplex PCR; TCRdb stores just in-frame clones and leaves some out. The repertoire has approximately 150,000 clones, approximately 80% of them found once; the top ten carry 1.9%. The CDR3 runs to 11 residues. V lost 4 bases, J lost 7 bases, and 11 bases lay in between. CDR1 is SQVTM and CDR2 is ANQGSEA in the germline V gene. These data are taken from a study of cytomegalovirus exposure and HLA in healthy donors. Study-wide points: When a later analysis was performed, an Asian-associated ancestry cluster reportedly had fewer N-insertions than the roughly 700-donor mean. The study recorded 150 to 200 TCR beta chains that were cytomegalovirus-associated.

The sample comprised PBMCs. The chain uses TRBV29-1 and TRBJ2-7, with D hard to call. The sequence derives from a woman aged 40 to 49 in good health and CMV-seronegative. The CDR3, as DNA: TGCAGCGTTGGTCAGTCGTGGGAGCAGTACTTC. This gives the protein CSVGQSWEQYF.